A selection of T cell receptor beta chains follows, all from one sample in a study of blood T cell repertoires in COVID-19. TCRdb's copy holds only in-frame clones and misses some; the assay was immunoSEQ multiplex PCR. The table includes about 150,000 clones, 80% detected once. The sequencing sample was made of peripheral blood. The receptors derive from a man aged 55-75 years with active or convalescent COVID-19. Each CDR3 is given with its conserved first and last residue. A D gene is named only where the DNA matches it firmly. Clone size is shown for a subset of rows, as once, few, many or a class of expanded clone.

TRBJ1-2 | NA | TRBV20-1 | few | CSARDTYGYTF | TGCAGTGCTAGAGATACATATGGCTACACCTTC
TRBJ2-1 | TRBD2 | TRBV28 | NA | CASLSGGEYNEQFF | TGTGCCAGCCTATCGGGGGGGGAATACAATGAGCAGTTCTTC
TRBJ2-5 | TRBD1 | TRBV3-1/TRBV3-2 | NA | CASSQPGTGVETQYF | TGTGCCAGCAGCCAACCCGGGACAGGGGTAGAGACCCAGTACTTC
TRBJ1-2 | NA | TRBV12-3/TRBV12-4 | NA | CAARLWLPGGYTF | TGTGCCGCCCGCTTGTGGTTGCCCGGTGGCTACACCTTC
TRBJ2-4 | NA | TRBV19 | few | CASVERRLAKNIQYF | TGTGCCAGTGTAGAAAGGAGGCTAGCCAAAAACATTCAGTACTTC
TRBJ1-6 | NA | TRBV6-5 | NA | CASSRTVDSPLHF | TGTGCCAGCAGCCGTACAGTGGATTCACCCCTCCACTTT
TRBJ1-1 | NA | TRBV5-1 | NA | CASSLTGNTEAFF | TGCGCCAGCAGCTTAACGGGGAACACTGAAGCTTTCTTT
TRBJ2-7 | NA | TRBV6-5 | NA | CASTDDKGYEQYF | TGTGCCAGCACGGACGACAAGGGGTACGAGCAGTACTTC
TRBJ2-2 | TRBD2 | TRBV6-2/TRBV6-3 | NA | CASSRGEGPIPGELFF | TGTGCCAGCAGCAGAGGGGAGGGACCTATACCCGGGGAGCTGTTTTTT
TRBJ2-1 | TRBD1 | TRBV18 | NA | CASSRDRESNEQFF | TGTGCCAGCTCACGGGACAGGGAGAGCAATGAGCAGTTCTTC
TRBJ1-4 | TRBD1 | TRBV2 | NA | CASSESGQGEKLFF | TGTGCCAGCAGTGAAAGCGGACAGGGGGAAAAACTGTTTTTT